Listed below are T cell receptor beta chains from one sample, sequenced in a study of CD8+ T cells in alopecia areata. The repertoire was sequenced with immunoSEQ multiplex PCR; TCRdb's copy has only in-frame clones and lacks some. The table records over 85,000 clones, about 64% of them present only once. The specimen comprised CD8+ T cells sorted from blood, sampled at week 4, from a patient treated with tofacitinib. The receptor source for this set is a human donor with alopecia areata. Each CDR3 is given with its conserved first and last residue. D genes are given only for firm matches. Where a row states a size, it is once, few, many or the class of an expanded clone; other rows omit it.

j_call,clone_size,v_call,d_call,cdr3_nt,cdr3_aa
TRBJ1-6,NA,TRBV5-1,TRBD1,TGCGCCAGCAGCCGCGACAGGGGCTCCTATAATTCACCCCTCCACTTT,CASSRDRGSYNSPLHF
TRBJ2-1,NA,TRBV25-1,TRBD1,TGTGCCAGCAACCCGACCGGACAGGGGGACTACAATGAGCAGTTCTTC,CASNPTGQGDYNEQFF
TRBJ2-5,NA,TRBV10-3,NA,TGTGCCATCAGTGATAGGCAGGGACAAGAGACCCAGTACTTC,CAISDRQGQETQYF
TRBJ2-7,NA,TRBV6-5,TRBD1,TGTGCCAGCAGTTACGGGACAGGGACGCCCTACGAGCAGTACTTC,CASSYGTGTPYEQYF
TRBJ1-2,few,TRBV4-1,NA,TGCGCCAGCAGCCACCCCTCCACGGGGAACTATGGCTACACCTTC,CASSHPSTGNYGYTF
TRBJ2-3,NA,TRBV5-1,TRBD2,TGCGCCAGCAGACTAGCGGGATTGGCAGATACGCAGTATTTT,CASRLAGLADTQYF
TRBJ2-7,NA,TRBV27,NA,TGTGCCAGCAGTTATGTCAAGGATGGGTACGAGCAGTACTTC,CASSYVKDGYEQYF
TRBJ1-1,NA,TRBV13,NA,TGTGCCAGCAGCTTGCTAGGATTTGAAGCTTTCTTT,CASSLLGFEAFF
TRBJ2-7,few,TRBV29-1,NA,TGCAGCGTTCTCCACGAGCAGTACTTC,CSVLHEQYF
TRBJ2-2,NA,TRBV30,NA,TGTGCCTGGAAACAGGGCATGAACACCGGGGAGCTGTTTTTT,CAWKQGMNTGELFF
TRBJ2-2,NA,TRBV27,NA,TGTGCCAGCAGTCACTCCGGGATCCTCGCCCCGCGGGAGCTGTTTTTT,CASSHSGILAPRELFF
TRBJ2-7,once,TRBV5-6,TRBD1,TGTGCCAGCAGCGAGAGGGACAGGGTGGGTGAGTACTTC,CASSERDRVGEYF
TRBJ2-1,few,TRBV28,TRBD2,TGTGCCAGCAGCTTACTAGCGGGAGGAATCAATGAGCAGTTCTTC,CASSLLAGGINEQFF
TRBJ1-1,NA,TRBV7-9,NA,TGTGCCAGCACTGGTACAGTAATGAACACTGAAGCTTTCTTT,CASTGTVMNTEAFF
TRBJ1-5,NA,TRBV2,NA,TGTGCCAGCAGTGAATTAACGGCAAACAATCAGCCCCAGCATTTT,CASSELTANNQPQHF
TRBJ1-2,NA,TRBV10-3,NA,TGTGCCATCAGTGACGGAGAGGGCTATGGCTACACCTTC,CAISDGEGYGYTF
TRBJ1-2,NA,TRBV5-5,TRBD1,TGTGCCAGCAGCTTGACGCCGGAGGGGACAGCCCTCTATGGCTACACCTTC,CASSLTPEGTALYGYTF
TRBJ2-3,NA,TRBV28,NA,TGTGCCAGCAGTTTGGGCGCCCGCACAGATACGCAGTATTTT,CASSLGARTDTQYF
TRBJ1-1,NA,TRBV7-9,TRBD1,TGTGCCAGCAGCCTACTCCTGGGACAGGGGAGGGGGAACACTGAAGCTTTCTTT,CASSLLLGQGRGNTEAFF
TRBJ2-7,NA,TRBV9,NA,TGTGCCAGCAGCGCGCGGGACAGTTCCTACGAGCAGTACTTC,CASSARDSSYEQYF
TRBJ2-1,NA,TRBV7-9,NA,TGTGCCAGCAGCCCACCGTCGGATAGCTCCTACAATGAGCAGTTCTTC,CASSPPSDSSYNEQFF
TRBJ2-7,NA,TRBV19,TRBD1,TGTGCCAGCGGGGACAGGGGAGGCGAGCAGTACTTC,CASGDRGGEQYF
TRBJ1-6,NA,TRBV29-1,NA,TGCAGTGCCCCGCGGGGGAGGCCCGCCTATAATTCACCCCTCCACTTT,CSAPRGRPAYNSPLHF
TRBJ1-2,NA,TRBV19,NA,TGTGCCAGCCTCGGGTTCCGGGAATTGTGGAACTATGGCTACACCTTC,CASLGFRELWNYGYTF
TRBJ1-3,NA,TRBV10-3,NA,TGTGCCATCAGGGACAACTCTGGAAACACCATATATTTT,CAIRDNSGNTIYF
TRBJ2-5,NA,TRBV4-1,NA,TGCGCCAGCAGCCAAGATCGCGGTTACGGGATAAGTCAAGAGACCCAGTACTTC,CASSQDRGYGISQETQYF
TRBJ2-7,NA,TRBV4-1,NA,TGCGCCAGCAGCCAAGAGGGATACCAGCCCCTAACCGAGCAGTACTTC,CASSQEGYQPLTEQYF
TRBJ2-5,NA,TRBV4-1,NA,TGCGCCAGCAGCCAAGAGACCTCCATCCAACAAGAGACCCAGTACTTC,CASSQETSIQQETQYF
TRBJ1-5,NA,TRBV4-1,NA,TGCGCCAGCAGCCTACAGGGTACGCTGGGTCAGCCCCAGCATTTT,CASSLQGTLGQPQHF
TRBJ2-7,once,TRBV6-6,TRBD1,TGTGCCAGCAGTTACAGTCGGGACAGGTCAAAGGGGGAGCAGTACTTC,CASSYSRDRSKGEQYF
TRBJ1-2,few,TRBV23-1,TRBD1,TGCGCCAGCAGTCTCGAAGACAGGGGGCATGGCTACACCTTC,CASSLEDRGHGYTF
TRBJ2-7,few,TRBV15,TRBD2,TGTGCCACCAGCAGAGATACTAGCGGGAGCTACGAGCAGTACTTC,CATSRDTSGSYEQYF
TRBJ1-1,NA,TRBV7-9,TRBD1,TGTGCCAGCAGCCCAGACAGGGATGAAGCTTTCTTT,CASSPDRDEAFF